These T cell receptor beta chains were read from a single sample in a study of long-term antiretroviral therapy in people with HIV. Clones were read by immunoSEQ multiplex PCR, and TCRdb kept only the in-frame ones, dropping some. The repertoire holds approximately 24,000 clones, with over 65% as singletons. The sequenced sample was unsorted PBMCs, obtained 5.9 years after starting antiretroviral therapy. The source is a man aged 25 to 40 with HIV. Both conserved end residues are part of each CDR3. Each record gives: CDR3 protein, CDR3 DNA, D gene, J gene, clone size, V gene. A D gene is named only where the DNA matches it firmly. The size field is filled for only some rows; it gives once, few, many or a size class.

CASSGRLAGIQETQYF TGTGCCAGTAGTGGAAGACTAGCGGGTATCCAAGAGACCCAGTACTTC TRBD2 TRBJ2-5 - TRBV19
CASSPTGEGQNQPQHF TGTGCCAGCAGCCCCACCGGAGAGGGGCAAAATCAGCCCCAGCATTTT - TRBJ1-5 - TRBV28
CASSFPGGAEQYF TGTGCCAGCAGCTTTCCAGGGGGCGCCGAGCAGTACTTC TRBD1 TRBJ2-7 - TRBV5-4
CASSLGLAGGQDNEQFF TGTGCCAGCAGTCTGGGGCTAGCGGGGGGCCAGGACAATGAGCAGTTCTTC TRBD2 TRBJ2-1 - TRBV6-4
CASSYSTLGSYEQYF TGTGCCAGCAGTTACTCGACGCTCGGCTCCTACGAGCAGTACTTC - TRBJ2-7 - TRBV6-5
CASSLLRQHTGELFF TGCGCCAGCAGCTTGCTCCGGCAGCACACCGGGGAGCTGTTTTTT - TRBJ2-2 - TRBV5-1
CASTSPRRQSFSNQPQHF TGCGCCAGCACCTCCCCAAGGCGGCAGTCCTTTAGCAATCAGCCCCAGCATTTT - TRBJ1-5 - TRBV23-1
CASSEYYNEKLFF TGTGCCAGCAGTGAATACTATAATGAAAAACTGTTTTTT - TRBJ1-4 - TRBV25-1
CASSALQGARGYTF TGCGCCAGCAGCGCTTTACAGGGGGCGCGAGGCTACACCTTC TRBD1 TRBJ1-2 - TRBV5-1
CSVLGGFEQFF TGCAGCGTTTTAGGGGGCTTTGAGCAGTTCTTC TRBD1 TRBJ2-1 - TRBV29-1
CASSLGPRGRGGGYTF TGTGCCAGCAGTTTAGGCCCGCGGGGGCGGGGGGGTGGCTACACCTTC - TRBJ1-2 - TRBV27
CAWMGPSYEQYF TGTGCCTGGATGGGACCTTCCTACGAGCAGTACTTC - TRBJ2-7 - TRBV30
CASSRGQNYEQYF TGTGCCAGCAGCCGAGGACAGAACTACGAGCAGTACTTC - TRBJ2-7 - TRBV6-5
CASSEYLGNTYEQYF TGTGCCAGCAGTGAATATCTGGGTAACACCTACGAGCAGTACTTC - TRBJ2-7 once TRBV25-1
CASGGGTGGNEQFF TGTGCCAGCGGAGGAGGGACCGGGGGGAATGAGCAGTTCTTC TRBD2 TRBJ2-1 - TRBV11-3
CASRTGQGYGYTF TGTGCCAGTAGAACGGGACAGGGCTATGGCTACACCTTC TRBD1 TRBJ1-2 few TRBV19
CASTGQSTDTQYF TGTGCCAGCACTGGACAGAGCACAGATACGCAGTATTTT - TRBJ2-3 - TRBV6-1
CASSGGSGGPQETQYF TGTGCCTCTTCAGGAGGAAGCGGGGGACCACAAGAGACCCAGTACTTC TRBD2 TRBJ2-5 - TRBV30
CASSSPAYEQYF TGCGCCAGCAGCTCCCCAGCCTACGAGCAGTACTTC - TRBJ2-7 - TRBV5-1
CASSLTLSTYNEQFF TGTGCCAGCAGCTTAACTTTATCCACATACAATGAGCAGTTCTTC - TRBJ2-1 once TRBV11-2
CSVLTPGPEEQYF TGCAGCGTCCTAACCCCGGGGCCTGAGGAGCAGTACTTC - TRBJ2-7 - TRBV29-1
CASSLIEGSGYTF TGTGCCAGCAGTTTGATAGAAGGGAGCGGCTACACCTTC - TRBJ1-2 - TRBV28
CASSLKPANYGYTF TGTGCCAGCAGTTTGAAGCCTGCTAACTATGGCTACACCTTC - TRBJ1-2 - TRBV27
CASSLDRDTEAFF TGTGCCAGCAGCCTAGACAGAGATACTGAAGCTTTCTTT - TRBJ1-1 - TRBV7-9